The TCR beta chain under discussion was sequenced for a study of cytomegalovirus exposure and HLA in healthy donors. Looking at the study overall: Genotyping of hundreds of donors showed that around 86% belonged to the Caucasian-associated ancestry cluster.

13 Jbeta primers and 60 Vbeta primers were used for the PCR. Using immunoSEQ multiplex PCR, the repertoire was profiled, and TCRdb retains in-frame clones only, with some absent. This table holds under 200,000 clones, 65% to 85% found once. Nominal health characterized the donors when sampled, though unrecorded immune exposures were likely. As regards this clone: Its antigen is unidentified.

General study points: By a later analysis, the bulk of CMV-associated TCR beta chains appeared HLA-restricted.

The sequencing input was PBMCs. This TCR came from a woman aged 40-49 years in good health and CMV-seropositive.

The CDR3, as DNA: TGCGCCAGCAGCCAATATCGCTTAACTCGGGGGAGCTCCTATAATTCACCCCTCCACTTT. Its protein is CASSQYRLTRGSSYNSPLHF. This rearrangement joins TRBV4-3 to TRBJ1-6; tentative D call: TRBD1 (5 bases). This CDR3 region has 20 residues. The V gene lost 2 bases and the J gene lost 0 bases, with 20 bases spanning the gap. Germline V CDR1 and CDR2: LGHNA, YSLEER.